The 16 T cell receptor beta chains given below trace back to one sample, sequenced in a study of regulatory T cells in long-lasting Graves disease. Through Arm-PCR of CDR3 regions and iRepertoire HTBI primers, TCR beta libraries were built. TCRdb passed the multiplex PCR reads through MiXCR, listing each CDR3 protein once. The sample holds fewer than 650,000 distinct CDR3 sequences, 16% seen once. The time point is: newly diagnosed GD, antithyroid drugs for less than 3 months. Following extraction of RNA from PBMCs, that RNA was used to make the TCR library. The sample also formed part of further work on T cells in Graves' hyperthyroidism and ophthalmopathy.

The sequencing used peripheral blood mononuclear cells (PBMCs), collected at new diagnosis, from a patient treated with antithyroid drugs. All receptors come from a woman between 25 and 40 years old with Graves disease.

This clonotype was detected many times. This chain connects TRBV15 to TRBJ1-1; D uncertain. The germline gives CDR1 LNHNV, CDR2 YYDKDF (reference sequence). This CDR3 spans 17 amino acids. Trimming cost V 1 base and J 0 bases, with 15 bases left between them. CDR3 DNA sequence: TGTGCCACCAGCAGAGTGAAAGGCGCACCGATGAACACTGAAGCTTTCTTT. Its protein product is CATSRVKGAPMNTEAFF.

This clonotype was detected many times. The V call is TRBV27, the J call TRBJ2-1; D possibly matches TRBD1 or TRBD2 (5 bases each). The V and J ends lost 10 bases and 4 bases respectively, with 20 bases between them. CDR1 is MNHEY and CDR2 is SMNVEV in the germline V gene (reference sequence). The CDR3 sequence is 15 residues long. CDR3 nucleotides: TGTGCCACCCGGAACCGGGACGGAAGGTACAATGAGCAGTTCTTC. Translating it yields CATRNRDGRYNEQFF.

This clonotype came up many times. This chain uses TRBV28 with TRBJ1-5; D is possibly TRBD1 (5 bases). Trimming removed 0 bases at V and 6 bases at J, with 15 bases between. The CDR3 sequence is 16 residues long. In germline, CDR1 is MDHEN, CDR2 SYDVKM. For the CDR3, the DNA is TGTGCCAGCAGTTTATGGAACCAGGGTTTCGGTCAGCCCCAGCATTTT. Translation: CASSLWNQGFGQPQHF.

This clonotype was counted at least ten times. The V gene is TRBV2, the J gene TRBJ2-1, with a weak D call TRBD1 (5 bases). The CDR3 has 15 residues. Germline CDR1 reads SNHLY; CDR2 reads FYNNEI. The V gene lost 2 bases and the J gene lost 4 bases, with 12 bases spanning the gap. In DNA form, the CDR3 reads TGTGCCAGCAGTGAAAGGGGCGGCCTTTACAATGAGCAGTTCTTC. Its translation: CASSERGGLYNEQFF. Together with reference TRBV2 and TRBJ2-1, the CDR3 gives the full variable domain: EPEVTQTPSHQVTQMGQEVILRCVPISNHLYFYWYRQILGQKVEFLVSFYNNEISEKSEIFDDQFSVERPDGSNFTLKIRSTKLEDSAMYFCASSERGGLYNEQFFGPGTRLTVL.

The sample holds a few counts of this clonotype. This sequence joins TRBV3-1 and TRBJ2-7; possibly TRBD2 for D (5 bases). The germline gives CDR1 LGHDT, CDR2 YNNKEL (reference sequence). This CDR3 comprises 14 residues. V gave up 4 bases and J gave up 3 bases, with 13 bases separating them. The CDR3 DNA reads TGTGCCAGCAGCCCCCCGGATGACTACTACGAGCAGTACTTC. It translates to CASSPPDDYYEQYF.

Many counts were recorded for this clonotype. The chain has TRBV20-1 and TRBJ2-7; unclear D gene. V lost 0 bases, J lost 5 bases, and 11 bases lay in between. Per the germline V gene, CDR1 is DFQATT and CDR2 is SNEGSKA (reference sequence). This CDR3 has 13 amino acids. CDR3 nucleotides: TGCAGTGCTAGAGATCGAGAGGCACACGAGCAGTACTTC. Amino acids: CSARDREAHEQYF.

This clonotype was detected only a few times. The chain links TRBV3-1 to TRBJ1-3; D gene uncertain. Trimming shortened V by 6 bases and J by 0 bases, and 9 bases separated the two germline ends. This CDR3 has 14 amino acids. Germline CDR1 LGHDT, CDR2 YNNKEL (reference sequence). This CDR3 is CASSYGTSGNTIYF. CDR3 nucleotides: TGTGCCAGCAGTTACGGTACCTCTGGAAACACCATATATTTT.

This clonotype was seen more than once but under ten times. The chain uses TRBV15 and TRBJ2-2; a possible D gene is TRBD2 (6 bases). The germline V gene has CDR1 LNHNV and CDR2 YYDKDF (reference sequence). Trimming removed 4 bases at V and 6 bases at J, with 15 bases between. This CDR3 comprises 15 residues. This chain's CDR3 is CATSISRGASGELFF. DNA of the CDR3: TGTGCCACCAGCATTAGTCGCGGGGCTTCCGGGGAGCTGTTTTTT. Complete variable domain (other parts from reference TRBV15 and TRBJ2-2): DAMVIQNPRYQVTQFGKPVTLSCSQTLNHNVMYWYQQKSSQAPKLLFHYYDKDFNNEADTPDNFQSRRPNTSFCFLDIRSPGLGDTAMYLCATSISRGASGELFFGEGSRLTVL.

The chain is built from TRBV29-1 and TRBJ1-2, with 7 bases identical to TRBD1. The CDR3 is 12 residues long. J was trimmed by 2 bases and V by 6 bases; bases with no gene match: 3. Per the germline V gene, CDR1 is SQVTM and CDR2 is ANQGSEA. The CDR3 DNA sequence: TGCAGCGTACCGACAGGGAACTATGGCTACACCTTC. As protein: CSVPTGNYGYTF.

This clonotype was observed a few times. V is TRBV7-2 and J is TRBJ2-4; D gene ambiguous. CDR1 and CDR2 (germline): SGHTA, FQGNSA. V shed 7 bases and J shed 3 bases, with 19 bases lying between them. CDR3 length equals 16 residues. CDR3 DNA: TGTGCCAGCACCGACACCGTTCACGTTAGCAAAAACATTCAGTACTTC. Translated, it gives CASTDTVHVSKNIQYF.

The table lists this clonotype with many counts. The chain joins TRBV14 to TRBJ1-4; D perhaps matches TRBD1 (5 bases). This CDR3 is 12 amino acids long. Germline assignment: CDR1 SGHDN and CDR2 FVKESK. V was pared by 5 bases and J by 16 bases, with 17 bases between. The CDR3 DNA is TGTGCCAGCAGCTATGCTGCAGGGAGGCGGTTTTTT. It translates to CASSYAAGRRFF.

CDR3 sequence (DNA): TGTGCCAGTAGTATCCTAGGGGAGACCCAGTACTTC. It codes for CASSILGETQYF. V and J are TRBV19 and TRBJ2-5; D not certain. CDR3 length: 12 residues. Germline V gene data show CDR1 as LNHDA and CDR2 as SQIVND (reference sequence). V gave up 3 bases and J gave up 5 bases, with 7 bases separating them.

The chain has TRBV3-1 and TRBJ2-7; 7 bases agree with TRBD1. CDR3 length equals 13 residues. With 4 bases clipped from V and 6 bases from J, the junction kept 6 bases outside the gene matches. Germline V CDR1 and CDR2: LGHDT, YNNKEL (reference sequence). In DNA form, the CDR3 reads TGTGCCAGCAGCCCTGGACAGGTAGGCGAGCAGTACTTC. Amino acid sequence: CASSPGQVGEQYF.

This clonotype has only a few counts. This chain's CDR3 is CASSLQGGWGAKNIQYF. The CDR3 DNA sequence: TGTGCCAGCAGCTTACAGGGGGGTTGGGGAGCCAAAAACATTCAGTACTTC. V is TRBV7-3 and J is TRBJ2-4; D perhaps matches TRBD1 (7 bases). Germline CDR1 SGHTA, CDR2 FQGTGA. V dropped 2 bases and J dropped 0 bases, with 14 bases sitting between them. This CDR3 is built from 17 residues.

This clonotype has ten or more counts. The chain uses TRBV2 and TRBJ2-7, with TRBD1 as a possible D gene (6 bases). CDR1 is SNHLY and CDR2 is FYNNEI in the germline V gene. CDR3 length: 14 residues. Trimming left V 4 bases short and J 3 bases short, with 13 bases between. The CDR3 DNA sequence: TGTGCCAGCAGTGGGACAGAGCGCGGCTACGAGCAGTACTTC. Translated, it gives CASSGTERGYEQYF.

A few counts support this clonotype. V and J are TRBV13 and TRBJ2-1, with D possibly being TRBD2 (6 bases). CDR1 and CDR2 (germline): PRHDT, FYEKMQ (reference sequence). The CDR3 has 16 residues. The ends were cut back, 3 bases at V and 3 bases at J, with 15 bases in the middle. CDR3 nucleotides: TGTGCCAGCAGCTTCGAAGGGTGGGGGGTCTACAATGAGCAGTTCTTC. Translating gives CASSFEGWGVYNEQFF.